One TCR beta chain is described in this entry. RNA, at about 0.5 to 1 ug, was reverse transcribed with random hexamers. TCRdb re-derived calls from the immunoSEQ multiplex PCR reads in MiXCR, one entry per CDR3 protein. Among some 180,000 distinct CDR3 sequences listed, about 95% were seen once. The data stem from a study of CD8 T cells in Susac syndrome. Sequenced input: CD4+ T cells from PBMCs. The origin of this receptor is a human donor in good health.

CDR3 bases: TGTGCCAGCAGCTTGGTCGTGAGCGGAGCCTACAATGAGCAGTTCTTC. Its translation: CASSLVVSGAYNEQFF. The chain is built from TRBV5-6 and TRBJ2-1; TRBD2 might be the D (5 bases). The CDR3 covers 16 residues. Germline values: CDR1 SGHDT, CDR2 YYEEEE. Trimming stripped 0 bases from V and 2 bases from J, with 12 bases between. The full variable domain, in which reference TRBV5-6 and TRBJ2-1 provide the parts outside the CDR3, is DAGVTQSPTHLIKTRGQQVTLRCSPKSGHDTVSWYQQALGQGPQFIFQYYEEEERQRGNFPDRFSGHQFPNYSSELNVNALLLGDSALYLCASSLVVSGAYNEQFFGPGTRLTVL.